This section outlines one T cell receptor (beta chain) sequence together with its context. Its antigen remains unidentified. The data belong to a study of Ad26.COV2.S vaccination and SARS-CoV-2 variants. Across the study: Once or twice, 56 days apart, Ad26.COV2.S was delivered intramuscularly.

Study-wide results and limits: Non-spike TCR breadth showed similarity between vaccine and placebo recipients. Participants in the vaccine arm had higher spike-specific TCR breadth; placebo recipients had lower.

The germline V gene has CDR1 WNHNN and CDR2 SYGVQD (reference sequence). V was pared by 3 bases and J by 0 bases, with 13 bases between. The CDR3 totals 16 residues. Treatment reported: around 19 received Ad26.COV2.S at low or high dose, single or two shots; about 5 received placebo; per-sample allocation not given. All samples were drawn on day 63, counting from the first vaccine or placebo injection. Assay: immunoSEQ multiplex PCR; the TCRdb copy retains only in-frame clones and omits some. The sample lists about 680,000 clones, around 89% occurring once. The specimen comprised peripheral blood, sampled in a trial of Ad26.COV2.S vaccine versus placebo. The sequence was obtained from a person between 18 and 59 years old who received the Ad26.COV2.S COVID-19 vaccine or a placebo. The V gene is TRBV10-1, the J gene TRBJ2-3; perhaps TRBD2 as D (5 bases). CDR3 sequence reads: CASSDGVRFSTDTQYF. CDR3 DNA: TGCGCCAGCAGTGACGGGGTGCGGTTTAGCACAGATACGCAGTATTTT.